This T cell receptor (beta chain) was identified in a study of blood T cell repertoires in COVID-19. Germline CDR1 and CDR2: DFQATT and SNEGSKA (reference sequence). There are 11 residues in the CDR3. Trimming left V 5 bases short and J 4 bases short, with 6 bases between. Some clones are missing from TCRdb's copy, which holds only in-frame ones; the method was immunoSEQ multiplex PCR. The sample lists around 130,000 clones; around 85% were seen once. The sample taken for sequencing was peripheral blood. V gene TRBV20-1 combines with J gene TRBJ1-3, with D unclear. The TCR comes from a woman aged 45-59 years with acute or convalescent COVID-19. The CDR3 region has the DNA TGCAGTGCTCCAGTCGGAAACACCATATATTTT. It codes for CSAPVGNTIYF.